A selection of T cell receptor beta chains follows, all from one sample in a study of CD8 T cells in Susac syndrome. Using its own MiXCR run on the immunoSEQ multiplex PCR reads, TCRdb lists one record per CDR3 protein. The top ten hold roughly 0.12% of the sample, which has approximately 100,000 distinct CDR3 sequences, 85% to 95% seen once. The sample was CD8+ T cells from PBMCs. The source is a human donor in good health. The CDR3 runs from the conserved cysteine through the conserved F or W. D genes are given only for firm matches.

J: TRBJ1-2
D: NA
V: TRBV4-3
CDR3: CASSQEEHSYYGYTF
DNA: TGCGCCAGCAGCCAGGAGGAACACAGCTACTATGGCTACACCTTC

J: TRBJ1-5
D: NA
V: TRBV29-1
CDR3: CSVGDTQPQHF
DNA: TGCAGCGTGGGGGACACACAGCCCCAGCATTTT

J: TRBJ1-2
D: NA
V: TRBV6-2/TRBV6-3
CDR3: CASSTPATPPRGYTF
DNA: TGTGCCAGCAGTACGCCCGCGACGCCTCCACGGGGCTACACCTTC

J: TRBJ2-5
D: TRBD1
V: TRBV12-3/TRBV12-4
CDR3: CASRFGTGIQETQYF
DNA: TGTGCCAGCAGATTTGGGACAGGGATACAAGAGACCCAGTACTTC

J: TRBJ1-5
D: TRBD1
V: TRBV20-1
CDR3: CSVQGVGQGAYQPQHF
DNA: TGCAGTGTACAGGGGGTGGGACAGGGGGCCTATCAGCCCCAGCATTTT

J: TRBJ2-2
D: TRBD2
V: TRBV7-9
CDR3: CASSPPLAGNTGELFF
DNA: TGTGCCAGCAGCCCACCCTTAGCGGGAAACACCGGGGAGCTGTTTTTT

J: TRBJ1-1
D: TRBD1
V: TRBV5-4
CDR3: CASRPKPGQGVLGTEAFF
DNA: TGTGCCAGCAGGCCCAAACCGGGACAGGGTGTGTTGGGCACTGAAGCTTTCTTT

J: TRBJ1-1
D: NA
V: TRBV6-2/TRBV6-3
CDR3: CASGRRDGEAFF
DNA: TGTGCCAGCGGTAGGAGGGACGGTGAAGCTTTCTTT

J: TRBJ1-1
D: TRBD1
V: TRBV9
CDR3: CASSRRAIKPTGEADTEAFF
DNA: TGTGCCAGCAGCCGCAGAGCGATAAAACCGACAGGGGAGGCGGACACTGAAGCTTTCTTT

J: TRBJ1-5
D: NA
V: TRBV28
CDR3: CASIKQGGRGQPQHF
DNA: TGTGCCAGCATCAAACAGGGTGGTCGGGGACAGCCCCAGCATTTT

J: TRBJ2-5
D: NA
V: TRBV20-1
CDR3: CSARDIEGLAETQYF
DNA: TGCAGTGCTAGAGATATCGAAGGACTCGCAGAGACCCAGTACTTC

J: TRBJ2-7
D: TRBD2
V: TRBV7-2
CDR3: CASSLEGLAGGSLGRVQYF
DNA: TGTGCCAGCAGCTTAGAGGGACTAGCGGGAGGGAGCCTGGGCAGGGTGCAGTACTTC

J: TRBJ2-7
D: TRBD1
V: TRBV11-2
CDR3: CASSLEQGIYEQYF
DNA: TGTGCCAGCAGCTTAGAACAGGGGATCTACGAGCAGTACTTC

J: TRBJ2-2
D: TRBD2
V: TRBV2
CDR3: CAAGGDTSGGKNTGELFF
DNA: TGTGCCGCTGGAGGAGATACTAGCGGGGGGAAGAACACCGGGGAGCTGTTTTTT